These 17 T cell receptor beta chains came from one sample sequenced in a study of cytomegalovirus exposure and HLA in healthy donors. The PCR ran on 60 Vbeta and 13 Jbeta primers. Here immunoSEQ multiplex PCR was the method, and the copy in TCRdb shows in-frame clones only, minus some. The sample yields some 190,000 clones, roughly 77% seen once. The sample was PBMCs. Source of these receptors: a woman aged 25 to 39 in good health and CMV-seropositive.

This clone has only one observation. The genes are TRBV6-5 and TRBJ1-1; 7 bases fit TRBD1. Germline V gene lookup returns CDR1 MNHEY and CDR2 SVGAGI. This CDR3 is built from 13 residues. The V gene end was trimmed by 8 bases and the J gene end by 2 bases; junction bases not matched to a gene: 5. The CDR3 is CASVRDSNTEAFF. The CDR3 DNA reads TGTGCCAGCGTCCGGGACAGCAACACTGAAGCTTTCTTT.

CDR3 in amino acids: CASSWGGDNTEAFF. DNA of the CDR3: TGTGCCAGCAGCTGGGGAGGGGATAACACTGAAGCTTTCTTT. The chain carries TRBV5-5 and TRBJ1-1, with D possibly TRBD1 on 5 matching bases. This CDR3 has 14 amino acids. The V end lost 3 bases, the J end lost 2 bases, and 11 bases lay between the germline ends. The germline CDR1 and CDR2 sequences are SGHKS and YYEKEE (reference sequence).

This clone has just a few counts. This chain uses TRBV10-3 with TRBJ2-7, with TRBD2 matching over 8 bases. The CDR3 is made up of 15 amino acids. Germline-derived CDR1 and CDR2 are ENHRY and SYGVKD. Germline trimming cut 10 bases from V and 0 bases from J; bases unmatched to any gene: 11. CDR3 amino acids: CANCSGTLVSYEQYF. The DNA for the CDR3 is TGTGCCAACTGTAGCGGGACCCTGGTCTCCTACGAGCAGTACTTC.

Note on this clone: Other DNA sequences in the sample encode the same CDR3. The CDR3 DNA is TGTGCCAGCAGCTTACTAGGCGGGAGCTACGGCTACACCTTC. Its translation is CASSLLGGSYGYTF. V gene TRBV11-3 combines with J gene TRBJ1-2; no firm D call. With 2 bases removed from V and 8 bases from J, the gap between germline ends came to 15 bases. The CDR3 covers 14 residues. CDR1 SGHNT and CDR2 YENEEA come from the germline V gene.

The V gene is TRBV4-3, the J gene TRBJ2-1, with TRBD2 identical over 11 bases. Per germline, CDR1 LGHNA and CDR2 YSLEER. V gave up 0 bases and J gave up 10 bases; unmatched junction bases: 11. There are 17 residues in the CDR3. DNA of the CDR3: TGCGCCAGCAGCCAAGAGACCATAGCGGGGGGGCTGGGAGAGCAGTTCTTC. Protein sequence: CASSQETIAGGLGEQFF.

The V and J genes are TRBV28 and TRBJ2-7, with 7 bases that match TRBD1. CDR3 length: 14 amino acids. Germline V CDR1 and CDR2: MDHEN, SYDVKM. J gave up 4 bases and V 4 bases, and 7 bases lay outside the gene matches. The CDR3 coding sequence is TGTGCCAGCAGTTGGGGACAGTACAGATACGAGCAGTACTTC. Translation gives CASSWGQYRYEQYF.

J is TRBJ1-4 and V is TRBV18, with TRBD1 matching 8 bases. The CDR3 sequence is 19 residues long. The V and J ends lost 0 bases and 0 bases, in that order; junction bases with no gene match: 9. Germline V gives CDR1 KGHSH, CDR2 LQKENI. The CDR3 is CASSPPRRGPVATNEKLFF. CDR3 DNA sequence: TGTGCCAGCTCACCACCTCGCAGGGGGCCGGTTGCAACTAATGAAAAACTGTTTTTT.

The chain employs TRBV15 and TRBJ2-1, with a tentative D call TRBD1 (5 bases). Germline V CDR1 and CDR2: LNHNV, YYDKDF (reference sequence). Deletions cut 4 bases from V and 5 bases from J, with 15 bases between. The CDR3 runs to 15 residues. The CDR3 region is CATSTHLTGHNEQFF. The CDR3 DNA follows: TGTGCCACCAGCACCCACCTAACAGGCCACAATGAGCAGTTCTTC.

The CDR3 sequence is CASSFRGFEQYF. The CDR3 DNA sequence: TGTGCCAGCAGCTTCAGGGGGTTCGAGCAGTACTTC. The chain has TRBV7-8 and TRBJ2-7; 7 bases line up with TRBD1. Germline values: CDR1 SGHVS, CDR2 FQNEAQ. V trimming: 3 bases; J trimming: 6 bases; junction bases outside the gene matches: 2. This CDR3 spans 12 amino acids.

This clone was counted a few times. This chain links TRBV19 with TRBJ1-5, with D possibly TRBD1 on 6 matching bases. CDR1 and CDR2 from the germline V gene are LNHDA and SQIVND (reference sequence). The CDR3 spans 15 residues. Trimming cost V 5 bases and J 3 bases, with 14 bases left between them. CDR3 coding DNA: TGTGCCAGTAGTGCCCGGGTGGGACACAATCAGCCCCAGCATTTT. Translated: CASSARVGHNQPQHF.

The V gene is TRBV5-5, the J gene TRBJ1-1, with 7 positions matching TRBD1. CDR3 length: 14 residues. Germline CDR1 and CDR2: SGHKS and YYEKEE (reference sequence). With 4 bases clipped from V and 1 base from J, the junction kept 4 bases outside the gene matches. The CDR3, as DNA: TGTGCCAGCAGCGCCCGGACAGGGAACACTGAAGCTTTCTTT. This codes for CASSARTGNTEAFF.

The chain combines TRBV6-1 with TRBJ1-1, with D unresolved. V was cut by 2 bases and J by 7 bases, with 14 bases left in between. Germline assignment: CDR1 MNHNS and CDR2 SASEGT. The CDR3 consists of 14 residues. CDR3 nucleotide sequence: TGTGCCAGCAGTGAACGTAGCCCGGCACTTGAAGCTTTCTTT. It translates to CASSERSPALEAFF.

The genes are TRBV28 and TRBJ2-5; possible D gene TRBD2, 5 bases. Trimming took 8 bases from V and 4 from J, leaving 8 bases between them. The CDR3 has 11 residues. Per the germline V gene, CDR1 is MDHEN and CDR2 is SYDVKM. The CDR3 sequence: CASARGETQYF. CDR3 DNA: TGTGCCAGCGCTCGGGGAGAGACCCAGTACTTC.

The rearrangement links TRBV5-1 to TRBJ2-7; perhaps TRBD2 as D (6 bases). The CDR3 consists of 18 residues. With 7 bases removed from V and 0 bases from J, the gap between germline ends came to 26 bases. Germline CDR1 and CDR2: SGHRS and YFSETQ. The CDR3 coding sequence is TGCGCCAGCGCATCTGGGGGGAATACAGAGACTACCTCCTACGAGCAGTACTTC. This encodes CASASGGNTETTSYEQYF. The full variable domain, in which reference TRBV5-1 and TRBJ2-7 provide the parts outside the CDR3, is KAGVTQTPRYLIKTRGQQVTLSCSPISGHRSVSWYQQTPGQGLQFLFEYFSETQRNKGNFPGRFSGRQFSNSRSEMNVSTLELGDSALYLCASASGGNTETTSYEQYFGPGTRLTVT.

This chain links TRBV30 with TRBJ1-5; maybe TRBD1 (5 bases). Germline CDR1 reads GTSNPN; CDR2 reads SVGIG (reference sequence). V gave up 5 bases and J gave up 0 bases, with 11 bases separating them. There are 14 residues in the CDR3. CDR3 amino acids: CAWSGVDSNQPQHF. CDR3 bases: TGTGCCTGGTCGGGGGTTGATAGCAATCAGCCCCAGCATTTT.

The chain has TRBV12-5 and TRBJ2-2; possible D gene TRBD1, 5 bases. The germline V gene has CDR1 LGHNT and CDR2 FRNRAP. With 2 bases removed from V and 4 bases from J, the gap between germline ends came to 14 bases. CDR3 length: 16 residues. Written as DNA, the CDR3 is TGTGCTAGTGGTTTGCCCACAGGAAGGGGCACCGGGGAGCTGTTTTTT. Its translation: CASGLPTGRGTGELFF.

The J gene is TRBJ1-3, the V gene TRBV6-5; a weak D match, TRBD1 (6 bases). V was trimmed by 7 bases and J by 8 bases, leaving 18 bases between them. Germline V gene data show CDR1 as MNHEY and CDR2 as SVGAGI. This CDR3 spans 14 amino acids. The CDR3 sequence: CASIGGGAGDTIYF. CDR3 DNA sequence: TGTGCCAGCATCGGAGGGGGGGCCGGTGACACCATATATTTT.